This TCR beta chain is drawn from a study of blood T cell repertoires in COVID-19. Study background: The United States, Italy and Spain supplied acute and convalescent COVID-19 samples.

In assigning cohorts, the study relied on participant-reported clinical history. Either two negative PCRs, clearance, or symptom resolution qualified Cohort 3 donors as recovered. This clone was picked up a small number of times. The CDR3 consists of 12 residues. Trimming took off 2 bases at V and 6 bases at J, with 7 bases between the two ends. CDR1 SGHTA and CDR2 FQGNSA come from the germline V gene. The authors' processing: Using reference gene primer amplification, nucleated cell counts were estimated. Method: immunoSEQ multiplex PCR; TCRdb's copy keeps in-frame clones and lacks some. That table supplies the V and J calls and clone size; D and trimming were determined from the DNA. This table holds about 160,000 clones, 80% found once.

This TCR was recovered from a woman aged 55-69 years who had recovered from COVID-19. This rearrangement joins TRBV7-2 to TRBJ1-2, with D uncertain. The sample comprised PBMCs or T cells enriched from blood (not recorded which). CDR3: CASSLNRDGYTF. The CDR3 DNA reads as TGTGCCAGCAGCTTAAACAGAGATGGCTACACCTTC.